What follows are 11 T cell receptor beta chains derived from one specimen sequenced in a study of blood T cell repertoires in COVID-19. Clones were read by immunoSEQ multiplex PCR, and TCRdb kept only the in-frame ones, dropping some. Of some 500,000 clones in the sample, approximately 87% are singletons; the top ten hold approximately 2%. Sequencing used PBMCs or T cells enriched from blood (not recorded which). The receptors come from a woman aged 40 to 49 who had recovered from COVID-19.

The chain has TRBV5-4 and TRBJ2-5; D is possibly TRBD2 (5 bases). The CDR3 covers 13 residues. In germline, CDR1 is SGHNT, CDR2 YYREEE (reference sequence). The germline V and J ends were trimmed by 4 bases and 4 bases, with 11 bases remaining between them. For the CDR3, the DNA is TGTGCCAGCAGCACGACGGCGGGAGAGACCCAGTACTTC. Its translation is CASSTTAGETQYF.

This chain uses TRBV27 with TRBJ2-1, with TRBD2 matching over 11 bases. The CDR3 consists of 19 residues. Germline V gene data show CDR1 as MNHEY and CDR2 as SMNVEV (reference sequence). V lost 2 bases and J lost 4; bases outside the gene matches: 13. The CDR3 spells CASSLRVIAGGTPYNEQFF. For the CDR3, the DNA is TGTGCCAGCAGTTTAAGGGTAATAGCGGGAGGGACCCCTTACAATGAGCAGTTCTTC.

This chain joins TRBV5-5 and TRBJ1-2; TRBD1 matches at 9 bases. The CDR3 contains 18 residues. Trimming took 2 bases from V and 2 from J; bases not matched to a gene: 13. Germline assignment: CDR1 SGHKS and CDR2 YYEKEE (reference sequence). Here the CDR3 DNA reads TGTGCCAGCAGCTTAACCATTCACTCCGGGACAGGGAACTATGGCTACACCTTC. It specifies CASSLTIHSGTGNYGYTF.

The J gene is TRBJ1-1, the V gene TRBV19; D is possibly TRBD1 (5 bases). The V gene lost 5 bases and the J gene lost 11 bases, with 21 bases spanning the gap. CDR3 length: 14 amino acids. Germline V gives CDR1 LNHDA, CDR2 SQIVND (reference sequence). CDR3 in DNA: TGTGCCAGTAGTGTAGGACGTACCGGGACTTCTGCTTTCTTT. Translation gives CASSVGRTGTSAFF.

This chain links TRBV2 with TRBJ1-1, with 9 bases fitting TRBD1. The trim removed 8 bases at V and 11 bases at J, leaving 12 bases unmatched. The CDR3 extends over 13 amino acids. The germline V gene encodes CDR1 SNHLY and CDR2 FYNNEI. CDR3 region: CASSGQGIHLAFF. The CDR3 coding sequence is TGTGCCAGCTCTGGACAGGGGATTCATCTGGCTTTCTTT. Full variable domain (outside the CDR3, taken from reference TRBV2 and TRBJ1-1): EPEVTQTPSHQVTQMGQEVILRCVPISNHLYFYWYRQILGQKVEFLVSFYNNEISEKSEIFDDQFSVERPDGSNFTLKIRSTKLEDSAMYFCASSGQGIHLAFFGQGTRLTVV.

The chain recombines TRBV10-3 with TRBJ1-5; TRBD1 is a possible D gene (6 bases). CDR3 size: 13 residues. Deletions cut 6 bases from V and 4 bases from J, with 10 bases between. Per the germline V gene, CDR1 is ENHRY and CDR2 is SYGVKD. The CDR3 reads CAISPTGNQPQHF. CDR3 in DNA: TGTGCCATCAGCCCTACAGGGAATCAGCCCCAGCATTTT.

The chain joins TRBV7-9 to TRBJ2-6; TRBD1 matches 7 bases. Looked up from germline, CDR1 is SEHNR and CDR2 is FQNEAQ (reference sequence). CDR3 length: 14 amino acids. V lost 8 bases and J lost 2; bases outside the gene matches: 3. The CDR3 region has the DNA TGTGCCAGCGGCGACAGGGCTGGGGCCAACGTCCTGACTTTC. Amino acid sequence: CASGDRAGANVLTF.

The CDR3 loop reads CASSFGVGLAYF. As DNA, the CDR3 is TGTGCCAGCAGTTTTGGGGTCGGACTCGCGTATTTT. The chain joins TRBV27 to TRBJ2-3; D possibly corresponds to TRBD2 (5 bases). Germline V gene data show CDR1 as MNHEY and CDR2 as SMNVEV (reference sequence). Trimming took off 3 bases at V and 14 bases at J, with 15 bases between the two ends. The CDR3 extends over 12 amino acids.

This rearrangement joins TRBV29-1 to TRBJ1-2, with D possibly being TRBD1 (6 bases). The CDR3 is 14 residues long. The ends were cut back, 3 bases at V and 4 bases at J, with 15 bases in the middle. Germline assignment: CDR1 SQVTM and CDR2 ANQGSEA. CDR3 DNA sequence: TGCAGCGTTGAGGCACAGGGCCTTTTCTATGGCTACACCTTC. This translates into CSVEAQGLFYGYTF.

The J gene is TRBJ2-1, the V gene TRBV19; 7 bases are shared with TRBD2. The CDR3 contains 14 residues. V trimming: 4 bases; J trimming: 2 bases; junction bases outside the gene matches: 2. Germline V CDR1 and CDR2: LNHDA, SQIVND (reference sequence). The CDR3 loop is CASSSGTTYNEQFF. DNA for the CDR3: TGTGCCAGTAGTAGCGGGACTACCTACAATGAGCAGTTCTTC.

The gene calls are TRBV5-6 and TRBJ1-1; 9 bases agree with TRBD1. J lost 0 bases, V lost 3 bases, and 3 bases had no gene match. The germline V gene has CDR1 SGHDT and CDR2 YYEEEE. The CDR3 contains 15 residues. CDR3 bases: TGTGCCAGCAGCTCGACAGGGGGGTTGAACACTGAAGCTTTCTTT. This gives the protein CASSSTGGLNTEAFF.